This T cell receptor (beta chain) derives from a study of cytomegalovirus exposure and HLA in healthy donors. Whole-study results and caveats: Researchers reportedly found TCR beta sequences accurately predicted most subjects' HLA-A and HLA-B alleles.

Both 60 Vbeta primers and 13 Jbeta primers went into the PCR. Assay: immunoSEQ multiplex PCR; the TCRdb copy retains only in-frame clones and omits some. The sample holds around 170,000 clones, 84% seen once. Remarks on this clone: What it recognizes is unknown.

Germline CDR1 is LNHDA and CDR2 is SQIVND (reference sequence). Trimming took 5 bases from V and 7 from J; bases not matched to a gene: 14. The CDR3 length is 15 residues. The sample was PBMCs. The chain recombines TRBV19 with TRBJ2-7; 7 bases map to TRBD1. This TCR came from a woman aged 45-60 years in good health and CMV-seropositive. CDR3 coding DNA: TGTGCCAGTAGTCGCCGGGACAGCTCCGGACGGGAGCAGTACTTC. Translation: CASSRRDSSGREQYF.